The present T cell receptor beta chain was sequenced within a study of OX40 agonist ivuxolimab in advanced cancers. Turning to the study itself: Allowance was made for prior anti-PD-1, anti-PD-L1 or anti-CTLA-4 therapy, and about 40% had some.

The assay was immunoSEQ multiplex PCR, and TCRdb's table has in-frame clones only and misses some. The table records approximately 23,000 clones, approximately 89% of them present only once. J lost 2 bases, V lost 6 bases, and 3 bases had no gene match. CDR1 is LNHDA, CDR2 SQIVND, per germline (reference sequence). The CDR3 extends over 13 amino acids. This chain links TRBV19 with TRBJ2-7; 8 bases fit TRBD1. The sequence derives from an adult with an advanced solid tumor such as melanoma, head and neck, liver or kidney cancer. Source: CD4+ or CD8+ T cells sorted from blood, taken in a trial of the OX40 agonist ivuxolimab. The CDR3 region has the DNA TGTGCCAGTAGAAGGACAGGGACCTACGAGCAGTACTTC. It yields the protein CASRRTGTYEQYF. Variable domain in full (rest from reference TRBV19 and TRBJ2-7): DGGITQSPKYLFRKEGQNVTLSCEQNLNHDAMYWYRQDPGQGLRLIYYSQIVNDFQKGDIAEGYSVSREKKESFPLTVTSAQKNPTAFYLCASRRTGTYEQYFGPGTRLTVT.